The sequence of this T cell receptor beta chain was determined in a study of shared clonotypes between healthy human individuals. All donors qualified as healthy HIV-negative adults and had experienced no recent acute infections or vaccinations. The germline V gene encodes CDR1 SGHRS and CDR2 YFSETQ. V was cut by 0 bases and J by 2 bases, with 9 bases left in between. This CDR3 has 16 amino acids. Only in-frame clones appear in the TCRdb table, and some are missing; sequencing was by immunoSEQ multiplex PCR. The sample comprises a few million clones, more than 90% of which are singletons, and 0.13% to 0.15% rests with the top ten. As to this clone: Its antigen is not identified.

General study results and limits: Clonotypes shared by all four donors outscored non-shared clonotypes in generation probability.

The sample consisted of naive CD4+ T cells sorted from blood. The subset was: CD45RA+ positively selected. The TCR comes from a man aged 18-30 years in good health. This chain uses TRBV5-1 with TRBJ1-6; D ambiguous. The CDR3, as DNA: TGCGCCAGCAGCTTGGACGCGGTTACCTATAATTCACCCCTCCACTTT. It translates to CASSLDAVTYNSPLHF.